This TCR beta chain stems from a study of beta chain features in type 1 diabetes. This CDR3 region has 14 residues. Germline values: CDR1 ENHRY, CDR2 SYGVKD. After removal of 4 bases from V and 7 bases from J, the junction contained 8 bases not matched to a gene. Blood was collected once per donor into heparin, averaging roughly 110 mL. CD45RO/CCR7/CD25/CD127/CD95/CD27 staining was used to isolate CD4+ naive, central memory, regulatory and stem cell-like memory cells by sorting. Regarding the study as a whole: The similarity of naive, central memory and Treg TCRB repertoires appeared greater among patients than among healthy donors. TCRB CDR3s from Type 1 diabetes patients were moderately but significantly shorter in all four CD4+ subsets.

This clone has just a few counts. The antigen is undetermined. Expressed TCRB transcripts were sequenced because the entire RNA isolate underwent reverse transcription. An average of approximately 4 million reads was obtained for naive, central memory and regulatory T cell samples. Profiling relied on immunoSEQ multiplex PCR, and the TCRdb table lists in-frame clones only, not all of them. This sample has hundreds of thousands of clones; under 15% occur once, and the top ten carry 0.02% to 0.025%. The rearrangement links TRBV10-3 to TRBJ1-1, with 8 bases matching TRBD1. This clonotype was obtained from a man aged 18 to 30 with type 1 diabetes. Sequencing input: naive CD4+ T cells from blood. The CDR3 region has the DNA TGTGCCATCAGTGGATTCGTCGGGACAGGTGAAGCTTTCTTT. It specifies CAISGFVGTGEAFF.